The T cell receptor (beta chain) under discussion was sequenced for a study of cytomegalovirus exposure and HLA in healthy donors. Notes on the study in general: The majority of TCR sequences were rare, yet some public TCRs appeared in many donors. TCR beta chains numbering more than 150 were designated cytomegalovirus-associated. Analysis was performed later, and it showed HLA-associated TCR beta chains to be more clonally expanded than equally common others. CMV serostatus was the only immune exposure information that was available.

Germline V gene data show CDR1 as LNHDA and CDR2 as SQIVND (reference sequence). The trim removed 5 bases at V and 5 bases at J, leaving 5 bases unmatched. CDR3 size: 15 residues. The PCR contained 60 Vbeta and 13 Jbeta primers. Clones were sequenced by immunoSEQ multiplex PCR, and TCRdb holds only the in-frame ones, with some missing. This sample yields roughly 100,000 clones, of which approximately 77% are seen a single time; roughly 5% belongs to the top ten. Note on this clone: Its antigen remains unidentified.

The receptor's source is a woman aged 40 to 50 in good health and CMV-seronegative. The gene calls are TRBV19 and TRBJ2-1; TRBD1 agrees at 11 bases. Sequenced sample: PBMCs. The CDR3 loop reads CASSPDRGLNNEQFF. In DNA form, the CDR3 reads TGTGCCAGTAGTCCGGACAGGGGGCTCAACAATGAGCAGTTCTTC.